The 30 T cell receptor beta chains below all came from one sample that was sequenced in a study of blood T cell repertoires in COVID-19. Profiling relied on immunoSEQ multiplex PCR, and the TCRdb table lists in-frame clones only, not all of them. The sample yields more than 90,000 clones, 70% to 90% seen once. Material: peripheral blood. The receptor source for this set is a woman aged 55-70 years with COVID-19, enrolled during active disease.

Points on this clone: The sample holds other DNA sequences that translate to the same CDR3. The V call is TRBV2, the J call TRBJ1-5, with D unclear. V dropped 4 bases and J dropped 5 bases, with 6 bases sitting between them. The V gene's germline CDR1 is SNHLY and CDR2 FYNNEI. The CDR3 runs to 12 residues. CDR3 DNA sequence: TGTGCCAGCAGTGGTTTAGATCAGCCCCAGCATTTT. Amino acids: CASSGLDQPQHF.

The chain couples TRBV2 to TRBJ2-7; TRBD2 is a possible D gene (7 bases). Deletions cut 3 bases from V and 9 bases from J, with 9 bases between. Looked up from germline, CDR1 is SNHLY and CDR2 is FYNNEI. The CDR3 totals 11 residues. The CDR3 DNA follows: TGTGCCAGCAGTGAGAGGGGGGGGCAGTACTTC. The encoded protein is CASSERGGQYF.

The chain recombines TRBV18 with TRBJ1-2; D uncertain. The CDR3 sequence is 16 residues long. CDR1 and CDR2 from the germline V gene are KGHSH and LQKENI. Trimming pared 2 bases from V and 8 bases from J, leaving 21 bases between. In nucleotides, the CDR3 is TGTGCCAGCTCACCAAGGTTCCAGGACCGGGAAGGGGGCTACACCTTC. Amino acid sequence: CASSPRFQDREGGYTF.

The V call is TRBV5-4, the J call TRBJ1-4; perhaps TRBD1 as D (6 bases). Germline lookup yields CDR1 SGHNT and CDR2 YYREEE (reference sequence). Trimming stripped 2 bases from V and 6 bases from J, with 17 bases between. The CDR3 length is 16 residues. The CDR3 DNA reads as TGTGCCAGCAGCTTATTAGGGAACAGGGCGGATGAAAAACTGTTTTTT. This sequence encodes CASSLLGNRADEKLFF.

The chain recombines TRBV30 with TRBJ1-1, with no clear D. Per germline, CDR1 GTSNPN and CDR2 SVGIG (reference sequence). The CDR3 consists of 13 residues. Trimming removed 3 bases at V and 2 bases at J, with 10 bases between. CDR3 bases: TGTGCCTGGAGAGTTGCGCATAACACTGAAGCTTTCTTT. Translated, it gives CAWRVAHNTEAFF.

The chain links TRBV11-2 to TRBJ2-1; D might be TRBD1 (6 bases). Deletions cut 0 bases from V and 5 bases from J, with 11 bases between. This CDR3 is built from 15 residues. The germline gives CDR1 SGHAT, CDR2 FQNNGV. CDR3 in DNA: TGTGCCAGCAGCTTAGATCAGGGGCCGCACAATGAGCAGTTCTTC. Its protein product is CASSLDQGPHNEQFF.

This chain links TRBV7-2 with TRBJ2-3; D is undetermined. Looked up from germline, CDR1 is SGHTA and CDR2 is FQGNSA. This CDR3 region has 14 residues. The V end lost 0 bases, the J end lost 2 bases, and 6 bases lay between the germline ends. The DNA of the CDR3 is TGTGCCAGCAGCTTAGCGAGCTACACAGATACGCAGTATTTT. It is translated as CASSLASYTDTQYF.

This clone was seen a single time. The chain combines TRBV18 with TRBJ1-1, with 9 bases that match TRBD1. Germline assignment: CDR1 KGHSH and CDR2 LQKENI. The CDR3 runs 15 residues. The V segment lost 3 bases and the J segment 5 bases; nucleotides outside the gene matches: 7. The CDR3 DNA is TGTGCCAGCTCACCCCAGGGACAGGGAAGTACTGAAGCTTTCTTT. This sequence encodes CASSPQGQGSTEAFF.

The V gene is TRBV28, the J gene TRBJ1-6; no reliable D call. The CDR3 totals 12 residues. V was cut by 6 bases and J by 9 bases, with 9 bases left in between. Germline V gives CDR1 MDHEN, CDR2 SYDVKM. CDR3 bases: TGTGCCAGCAGGGCACCTCTTTCACCCCTCCACTTT. Encoded protein: CASRAPLSPLHF.

This clone was counted once. The gene calls are TRBV5-1 and TRBJ2-3, with 10 bases lining up with TRBD2. Looked up from germline, CDR1 is SGHRS and CDR2 is YFSETQ. CDR3 length: 17 amino acids. After removal of 2 bases from V and 4 bases from J, the junction contained 10 bases not matched to a gene. The CDR3 here is CASSFFVGSGGSDTQYF. The CDR3 DNA sequence: TGCGCCAGCAGCTTTTTCGTCGGTAGCGGGGGGTCAGATACGCAGTATTTT.

The chain joins TRBV7-8 to TRBJ2-5, with D possibly being TRBD1 (6 bases). There are 15 residues in the CDR3. The germline V gene encodes CDR1 SGHVS and CDR2 FQNEAQ. V shed 5 bases and J shed 9 bases, with 22 bases lying between them. This CDR3 is CASSKPPGAGWSQYF. In nucleotides, the CDR3 is TGTGCCAGCAGCAAACCACCAGGGGCCGGGTGGTCCCAGTACTTC.

The CDR3 sequence is CASSIRRGNEQFF. CDR3 sequence (DNA): TGTGCCAGCAGCATCCGGCGGGGCAATGAGCAGTTCTTC. The chain employs TRBV6-4 and TRBJ2-1; tentative D call: TRBD2 (6 bases). The germline V gene encodes CDR1 MRHNA and CDR2 SNTAGT. The CDR3 consists of 13 residues. V lost 6 bases and J lost 6, with 12 bases in between.

The rearrangement joins TRBV6-5 to TRBJ2-3, with D maybe TRBD2 (6 bases). Per the germline V gene, CDR1 is MNHEY and CDR2 is SVGAGI. V gave up 5 bases and J gave up 1 base, with 10 bases separating them. The CDR3 consists of 14 residues. The CDR3, as DNA: TGTGCCAGCAGTCAGACTAGGGGCACAGATACGCAGTATTTT. Protein sequence: CASSQTRGTDTQYF.

The V gene is TRBV3-1 (or the pseudogene TRBV3-2), the J gene TRBJ1-2; D may be TRBD1 (5 bases). Germline V lookup: CDR1 LGHDT, CDR2 YNNKEL (reference sequence). There are 13 residues in the CDR3. Trimming took off 4 bases at V and 2 bases at J, with 8 bases between the two ends. CDR3 in amino acids: CASSPDINYGYTF. The CDR3 nucleotides are TGTGCCAGCAGCCCGGACATAAACTATGGCTACACCTTC.

CDR3 sequence: CSAMSGVGYTF. The CDR3 DNA sequence: TGCAGTGCTATGTCCGGGGTCGGCTACACCTTC. The rearrangement joins TRBV20-1 to TRBJ1-2; D is unclear. Germline V lookup: CDR1 DFQATT, CDR2 SNEGSKA (reference sequence). The CDR3 consists of 11 residues. V shed 4 bases and J shed 8 bases, with 11 bases lying between them.

This sequence joins TRBV7-6 and TRBJ2-2; TRBD1 matches at 7 bases. Germline CDR1 and CDR2: SGHVS and FNYEAQ. The CDR3 is 16 residues long. J gave up 0 bases and V 5 bases, and 6 bases lay outside the gene matches. CDR3: CASSPRQGTNTGELFF. The CDR3 region has the DNA TGTGCCAGCAGCCCCCGACAGGGAACGAACACCGGGGAGCTGTTTTTT.

The chain uses TRBV25-1 and TRBJ1-2, with 8 bases fitting TRBD1. The ends lost 4 bases at V and 8 bases at J; junction bases unmatched: 6. The CDR3 is 13 amino acids. The germline gives CDR1 MGHDK, CDR2 SYGVNS. The CDR3 spells CASSALTGAGYTF. The CDR3 region has the DNA TGTGCCAGCAGTGCCCTGACAGGGGCCGGCTACACCTTC.

The gene calls are TRBV10-3 and TRBJ1-1, with 8 bases that match TRBD1. Germline CDR1 is ENHRY and CDR2 is SYGVKD. This CDR3 contains 14 residues. The trim removed 6 bases at V and 3 bases at J, leaving 6 bases unmatched. The CDR3 nucleotides read TGTGCCATCAGAAAGGACAGGGCGGACACTGAAGCTTTCTTT. It codes for CAIRKDRADTEAFF.

The V gene is TRBV3-1 (or the pseudogene TRBV3-2), the J gene TRBJ1-3; TRBD1 might be the D (6 bases). Trimming cost V 1 base and J 3 bases, with 13 bases left between them. Per germline, CDR1 LGHDT and CDR2 YNNKEL (reference sequence). This CDR3 has 16 residues. The CDR3 protein is CASSQGAGDIGNTIYF. Here the CDR3 DNA reads TGTGCCAGCAGCCAAGGGGCGGGGGACATTGGAAACACCATATATTTT.

This chain links TRBV4-1 with TRBJ1-5; TRBD1 matches 11 bases. With 0 bases clipped from V and 5 bases from J, the junction kept 3 bases outside the gene matches. The CDR3 consists of 16 residues. Germline V CDR1 and CDR2: MGHRA, YSYEKL. The CDR3 region is CASSQDGQGADQPQHF. CDR3 coding DNA: TGCGCCAGCAGCCAAGATGGACAGGGGGCTGATCAGCCCCAGCATTTT.

The chain joins TRBV7-3 to TRBJ2-1; 11 positions match TRBD2. This CDR3 region has 18 residues. Germline V gene data show CDR1 as SGHTA and CDR2 as FQGTGA. Trimming removed 1 base from V and 2 bases from J; junction bases left unmatched: 7. The DNA of the CDR3 is TGTGCCAGCAGCTTAATGTCTAGCGGGGGGTATACCTACAATGAGCAGTTCTTC. Protein sequence: CASSLMSSGGYTYNEQFF.

This clone has more than one count but fewer than ten. The V call is TRBV27, the J call TRBJ1-5; TRBD1 matches 9 bases. Germline CDR1 reads MNHEY; CDR2 reads SMNVEV (reference sequence). Unmatched junction bases numbered 11, after V lost 5 bases and J lost 3 bases. The CDR3 loop spans 17 amino acids. The CDR3 loop is CASSADLGQGSNQPQHF. Written as DNA, the CDR3 is TGTGCCAGCAGTGCCGACCTGGGACAGGGATCCAATCAGCCCCAGCATTTT.

This chain connects TRBV25-1 to TRBJ1-1; D is possibly TRBD1 (5 bases). The CDR3 length is 15 residues. Trimming stripped 4 bases from V and 4 bases from J, with 16 bases between. Per the germline V gene, CDR1 is MGHDK and CDR2 is SYGVNS. CDR3 coding DNA: TGTGCCAGCAGTGCCGGGGGGGAGGGCGTCACTGAAGCTTTCTTT. This translates into CASSAGGEGVTEAFF.

The rearrangement links TRBV6-6 to TRBJ1-1; 7 bases match TRBD1. The length of the CDR3 is 12 residues. Per the germline V gene, CDR1 is MNHNY and CDR2 is SVGAGI (reference sequence). The ends lost 5 bases at V and 8 bases at J; junction bases unmatched: 5. Here the CDR3 reads CASSNHRGEAFF. Here the CDR3 DNA reads TGTGCCAGCAGTAACCACAGGGGAGAAGCTTTCTTT.

V gene TRBV4-2 combines with J gene TRBJ2-7; D is perhaps TRBD1 (6 bases). Trimming took 1 base from V and 4 from J, leaving 8 bases between them. From germline, CDR1 is LGHNA and CDR2 YNFKEQ. The CDR3 has 13 residues. For the CDR3, the DNA is TGTGCCAGCAGCCAAGGAGGGGGATACGAGCAGTACTTC. Translating it yields CASSQGGGYEQYF.

This clone has just one count. V usage is TRBV19 and J usage is TRBJ1-2; TRBD1 matches 10 bases. The CDR3 consists of 15 residues. V lost 7 bases and J lost 2; bases outside the gene matches: 7. In germline, CDR1 is LNHDA, CDR2 SQIVND (reference sequence). The CDR3 coding sequence is TGTGCCAGTACCGCGACAGGGGGCTGGAACTATGGCTACACCTTC. Its protein product is CASTATGGWNYGYTF.

The gene calls are TRBV12-3 or TRBV12-4 and TRBJ1-1, with 7 positions matching TRBD1. With 7 bases clipped from V and 5 bases from J, the junction kept 7 bases outside the gene matches. This CDR3 has 13 amino acids. The chain's CDR3 is CASTMTGPTEAFF. CDR3 DNA: TGTGCCAGCACCATGACAGGGCCTACTGAAGCTTTCTTT.

The DNA of the CDR3 is TGTGCCAGCAGCCCCGACAGGGGATTTGGAAACACCATATATTTT. Protein: CASSPDRGFGNTIYF. The J gene is TRBJ1-3, the V gene TRBV3-1 (or the pseudogene TRBV3-2); 8 positions agree with TRBD1. The CDR3 length is 15 residues. Germline loops: CDR1 LGHDT, CDR2 YNNKEL (reference sequence). V was clipped by 4 bases and J by 3 bases; unmatched bases: 5.

This clone was detected a few times. The chain recombines TRBV20-1 with TRBJ1-2; D uncertain. V gave up 3 bases and J gave up 4 bases, with 9 bases separating them. CDR1 is DFQATT, CDR2 SNEGSKA, per germline (reference sequence). The CDR3 extends over 12 amino acids. The CDR3 nucleotides read TGCAGTGCTAGTAACAACGTCTATGGCTACACCTTC. Translation gives CSASNNVYGYTF.

The chain has TRBV18 and TRBJ2-3; D remains ambiguous. The V end lost 5 bases, the J end lost 6 bases, and 15 bases lay between the germline ends. This CDR3 comprises 14 residues. The V gene's germline CDR1 is KGHSH and CDR2 LQKENI. The CDR3 reads CASSMTGWWDTQYF. In DNA, the CDR3 is TGTGCCAGCTCAATGACCGGGTGGTGGGATACGCAGTATTTT.